Listed here are 10 T cell receptor beta chains from one sample, sequenced in a study of T cells after yellow fever vaccination (dated by TCRdb to the late 2010s). In the paper's terms, the treatment or condition label means: live attenuated yellow fever vaccine strain. Libraries were prepared through 5' RACE. For sequencing, an Illumina HiSeq 2500 was employed. TCRdb redid the processing of the public reads, applying fastp at Q25 and MiXCR, and retained in-frame beta chains. Each CDR3 protein appears once, grouped with its most common genes and DNA. Here the sample has around 400,000 distinct CDR3 sequences; around 10% occur a single time. The ten largest clones take up less than 20% of the sample. The starting material was PBMCs, obtained on the day of the first yellow fever vaccination. The receptors here all came from a man between 18 and 35 years old who received the YFV17D yellow fever vaccine.

This clonotype has a count of ten or more. V usage is TRBV5-4 and J usage is TRBJ2-7; perhaps TRBD1 as D (6 bases). Germline assignment: CDR1 SGHNT and CDR2 YYREEE (reference sequence). This CDR3 comprises 14 residues. With 4 bases removed from V and 2 bases from J, the gap between germline ends came to 13 bases. The CDR3 here is CASSPRQDTYEQYF. The CDR3 DNA follows: TGTGCCAGCAGCCCCAGACAGGACACCTACGAGCAGTACTTC.

This clonotype was observed a handful of times. The chain links TRBV14 to TRBJ1-5; 9 bases agree with TRBD1. The CDR3 has 13 residues. The V segment lost 4 bases and the J segment 12 bases; nucleotides outside the gene matches: 7. The germline V gene encodes CDR1 SGHDN and CDR2 FVKESK. CDR3 in DNA: TGTGCCAGCAGCCCCGGGACAGGGAACAACCAGCATTTT. As protein: CASSPGTGNNQHF.

This clonotype was seen more than once but under ten times. The chain couples TRBV20-1 to TRBJ2-1; no clear D. The CDR3 length is 13 residues. V dropped 1 base and J dropped 2 bases, with 6 bases sitting between them. CDR1 and CDR2 (germline): DFQATT, SNEGSKA (reference sequence). DNA for the CDR3: TGCAGTGCTAGAGTTGACACCTACAATGAGCAGTTCTTC. As protein: CSARVDTYNEQFF.

The CDR3 sequence is CASSYTEVTDTQYF. CDR3 bases: TGTGCCAGCAGTTACACGGAGGTCACAGATACGCAGTATTTT. The chain carries TRBV6-2 or TRBV6-3 and TRBJ2-3; perhaps TRBD2 as D (5 bases). V gave up 2 bases and J gave up 2 bases, with 8 bases separating them. This CDR3 region has 14 residues. Germline V CDR1 and CDR2: MNHEY, SVGEGT.

This clonotype was seen only a few times. V and J are TRBV12-3 or TRBV12-4 and TRBJ2-3; D tentatively reads TRBD1 or TRBD2 (6 bases each). Trimming took 8 bases from V and 0 from J, leaving 18 bases between them. The CDR3 is 16 residues long. CDR3 region: CASRRGPERSTDTQYF. DNA of the CDR3: TGTGCCAGCCGTCGGGGGCCCGAACGTAGCACAGATACGCAGTATTTT.

A few counts support this clonotype. In DNA, the CDR3 is TGTGCCTGGAGGGGGGAGGTTCGGAGGGAGCAGTACTTC. As protein: CAWRGEVRREQYF. V gene TRBV30 combines with J gene TRBJ2-7, with a tentative D call TRBD2 (6 bases). V was clipped by 3 bases and J by 7 bases, with 16 bases between them. Per germline, CDR1 GTSNPN and CDR2 SVGIG (reference sequence). This CDR3 contains 13 residues. Full variable domain (missing parts from reference TRBV30 and TRBJ2-7): SQTIHQWPATLVQPVGSPLSLECTVEGTSNPNLYWYRQAAGRGLQLLFYSVGIGQISSEVPQNLSASRPQDRQFILSSKKLLLSDSGFYLCAWRGEVRREQYFGPGTRLTVT.

This clonotype was seen at least ten times. The CDR3 DNA is TGTGCCAGCAGTTACGCGCAGCCCTCTGGAAACACCATATATTTT. It encodes CASSYAQPSGNTIYF. The V gene is TRBV6-5, the J gene TRBJ1-3; D ambiguous. With 2 bases removed from V and 0 bases from J, the gap between germline ends came to 8 bases. In germline, CDR1 is MNHEY, CDR2 SVGAGI. The CDR3 is made up of 15 amino acids.

Only a few counts were recorded for this clonotype. The chain recombines TRBV12-3 or TRBV12-4 with TRBJ1-1; perhaps TRBD1 as D (5 bases). Deletions cut 3 bases from V and 9 bases from J, with 11 bases between. This CDR3 is 12 amino acids long. The CDR3 DNA follows: TGTGCCAGCAGTTTCAGGGTTGGAAAAGCTTTCTTT. Encoded protein: CASSFRVGKAFF.

The rearrangement uses TRBV2 and TRBJ2-3; D is uncertain. This CDR3 is built from 13 residues. V was cut by 2 bases and J by 8 bases, with 11 bases left in between. CDR1 is SNHLY, CDR2 FYNNEI, per germline. In DNA, the CDR3 is TGTGCCAGCAGTGAATACGCCCGGAGTACGCAGTATTTT. Translated: CASSEYARSTQYF. The variable domain in full, completed from reference TRBV2 and TRBJ2-3, reads EPEVTQTPSHQVTQMGQEVILRCVPISNHLYFYWYRQILGQKVEFLVSFYNNEISEKSEIFDDQFSVERPDGSNFTLKIRSTKLEDSAMYFCASSEYARSTQYFGPGTRLTVL.

The chain joins TRBV10-3 to TRBJ2-6; D gene uncertain. V lost 5 bases to trimming and J lost 1 base, with 6 bases between them. CDR3 size: 14 residues. The V gene's germline CDR1 is ENHRY and CDR2 SYGVKD. The CDR3 region has the DNA TGTGCCATCAGTCCCCTTTCTGGGGCCAACGTCCTGACTTTC. It encodes CAISPLSGANVLTF.